A single sample gave rise to the 32 T cell receptor beta chains below, sequenced in a study of blood T cell repertoires in COVID-19. Sequencing used immunoSEQ multiplex PCR; TCRdb keeps in-frame clones, though not all of them. The sample lists a few hundred thousand clones; roughly 86% were seen once. Sequenced sample: peripheral blood. These receptors originate from a woman in her forties or fifties with acute or convalescent COVID-19.

This sequence joins TRBV5-1 and TRBJ2-1; 10 nucleotides align to TRBD2. CDR1 SGHRS and CDR2 YFSETQ come from the germline V gene. The CDR3 is 15 residues long. The trim removed 0 bases at V and 5 bases at J, leaving 2 bases unmatched. CDR3: CASSLGTSGNNEQFF. In DNA form, the CDR3 reads TGCGCCAGCAGCTTGGGGACTAGCGGCAACAATGAGCAGTTCTTC.

The gene calls are TRBV3-1 (or the pseudogene TRBV3-2) and TRBJ2-7, with 7 bases matching TRBD2. The CDR3 extends over 14 amino acids. Looked up from germline, CDR1 is LGHDT and CDR2 is YNNKEL (reference sequence). Trimming at V came to 2 bases and at J to 1 base, leaving 2 bases not matched to a gene. The CDR3 loop is CASSQRLASYEQYF. CDR3 coding DNA: TGTGCCAGCAGCCAACGACTAGCATCCTACGAGCAGTACTTC.

The chain employs TRBV9 and TRBJ2-1; D perhaps matches TRBD2 (6 bases). Germline lookup yields CDR1 SGDLS and CDR2 YYNGEE. There are 14 residues in the CDR3. Trimming took off 3 bases at V and 1 base at J, with 8 bases between the two ends. This CDR3 is CASSGAGSYNEQFF. The CDR3 DNA reads as TGTGCCAGCAGCGGTGCGGGGTCCTACAATGAGCAGTTCTTC. Complete variable domain (other parts from reference TRBV9 and TRBJ2-1): DSGVTQTPKHLITATGQRVTLRCSPRSGDLSVYWYQQSLDQGLQFLIQYYNGEERAKGNILERFSAQQFPDLHSELNLSSLELGDSALYFCASSGAGSYNEQFFGPGTRLTVL.

This clone was counted only a few times. This rearrangement joins TRBV18 to TRBJ2-2; D remains unclear. The CDR3 is 17 amino acids. The germline CDR1 and CDR2 sequences are KGHSH and LQKENI. The V end lost 2 bases, the J end lost 1 base, and 14 bases lay between the germline ends. This chain's CDR3 is CASSPFQLRRNTGELFF. The CDR3 coding sequence is TGTGCCAGCTCACCATTCCAACTCCGCCGGAACACCGGGGAGCTGTTTTTT.

The chain joins TRBV28 to TRBJ2-7; D gene ambiguous. V was pared by 2 bases and J by 4 bases, with 12 bases between. Germline V gene sequence: CDR1 MDHEN, CDR2 SYDVKM. The CDR3 is 14 amino acids. The CDR3 nucleotides read TGTGCCAGCAGTTTAAGACTGGTCTCGTACGAGCAGTACTTC. This codes for CASSLRLVSYEQYF.

CDR3 loop: CASSRTSGRIDEQFF. CDR3 coding DNA: TGTGCCAGCTCACGAACTAGCGGGAGAATCGATGAGCAGTTCTTC. This chain uses TRBV18 with TRBJ2-1, with 11 bases fitting TRBD2. The CDR3 has 15 amino acids. Unmatched junction bases numbered 7, after V lost 4 bases and J lost 8 bases. Germline CDR1 KGHSH, CDR2 LQKENI.

This chain joins TRBV27 and TRBJ2-7; D possibly corresponds to TRBD1 (6 bases). Germline CDR1 reads MNHEY; CDR2 reads SMNVEV (reference sequence). Trimming shortened V by 5 bases and J by 3 bases, and 11 bases separated the two germline ends. This CDR3 contains 13 residues. CDR3 DNA sequence: TGTGCCAGCAGTACACAGGGCGGCTACGAGCAGTACTTC. It encodes CASSTQGGYEQYF.

The gene calls are TRBV18 and TRBJ2-7, with 9 bases that match TRBD2. Germline CDR1 and CDR2: KGHSH and LQKENI. After removal of 4 bases from V and 2 bases from J, the junction contained 6 bases not matched to a gene. The CDR3 extends over 15 amino acids. CDR3 coding DNA: TGTGCCAGCTCACAGACTATAGCGGGGGCCTACGAGCAGTACTTC. Its protein is CASSQTIAGAYEQYF.

V is TRBV6-5 and J is TRBJ2-7, with TRBD1 identical over 7 bases. Unmatched junction bases numbered 6, after V lost 6 bases and J lost 4 bases. Germline lookup yields CDR1 MNHEY and CDR2 SVGAGI. This CDR3 region has 13 residues. CDR3 in DNA: TGTGCCAGCAGAGGGGGCGAGTGGTACGAGCAGTACTTC. Translation gives CASRGGEWYEQYF.

The chain carries TRBV5-1 and TRBJ1-1, with TRBD1 matching over 7 bases. V lost 1 base, J lost 0 bases, and 12 bases stayed unmatched. CDR3 length: 18 residues. Germline lookup yields CDR1 SGHRS and CDR2 YFSETQ. Here the CDR3 DNA reads TGCGCCAGCAGCTTGTGGGCCGGGACAGCCTCCATGAACACTGAAGCTTTCTTT. Its protein is CASSLWAGTASMNTEAFF.

The rearrangement joins TRBV9 to TRBJ2-1; D remains ambiguous. V was cut by 2 bases and J by 0 bases, with 12 bases left in between. Germline V gene data show CDR1 as SGDLS and CDR2 as YYNGEE. There are 16 residues in the CDR3. CDR3 sequence reads: CASSVSFYSSYNEQFF. In nucleotides, the CDR3 is TGTGCCAGCAGCGTGTCTTTTTATAGCTCCTACAATGAGCAGTTCTTC.

The J gene is TRBJ2-7, the V gene TRBV3-1 (or the pseudogene TRBV3-2); TRBD1 matches 11 bases. The CDR3 is 15 residues long. Trimming removed 4 bases from V and 2 bases from J; junction bases left unmatched: 4. CDR1 and CDR2 from the germline V gene are LGHDT and YNNKEL (reference sequence). The CDR3 bases are TGTGCCAGCAGCCGGGGGACAGGGGGACCCTACGAGCAGTACTTC. Protein sequence: CASSRGTGGPYEQYF.

The rearrangement uses TRBV12-3 or TRBV12-4 and TRBJ1-4, with 8 bases matching TRBD1. This CDR3 region has 13 residues. V shed 8 bases, J shed 6 bases, and the junction held 5 bases outside the gene matches. The CDR3 DNA reads TGTGCCAGCGGACAGGGCGGTGATGAAAAACTGTTTTTT. Protein sequence: CASGQGGDEKLFF.

The rearrangement uses TRBV18 and TRBJ2-5; TRBD1 matches at 8 bases. There are 14 residues in the CDR3. Germline-derived CDR1 and CDR2 are KGHSH and LQKENI. Trimming at V came to 4 bases and at J to 4 bases, leaving 5 bases not matched to a gene. DNA for the CDR3: TGTGCCAGCTCACGGACAGGGTGGGGAGAGACCCAGTACTTC. Translating gives CASSRTGWGETQYF.

This sequence joins TRBV7-9 and TRBJ2-7; 8 bases fit TRBD2. This CDR3 region has 14 residues. Trimming cost V 5 bases and J 3 bases; bases outside gene matches: 6. CDR1 is SEHNR and CDR2 is FQNEAQ in the germline V gene (reference sequence). CDR3: CASSPRTSSYEQYF. Written as DNA, the CDR3 is TGTGCCAGCAGCCCCCGGACTAGCAGCTACGAGCAGTACTTC.

The chain joins TRBV5-1 to TRBJ2-3; TRBD2 matches 9 bases. The V and J ends lost 3 bases and 0 bases, in that order; junction bases with no gene match: 5. CDR1 is SGHRS and CDR2 is YFSETQ in the germline V gene. The CDR3 totals 16 residues. The CDR3 sequence: CASSYYTSGSTDTQYF. The CDR3 DNA reads TGCGCCAGCAGCTACTATACTAGCGGGAGCACAGATACGCAGTATTTT.

This rearrangement joins TRBV12-5 to TRBJ1-2; TRBD1 aligns across 8 bases. CDR1 LGHNT and CDR2 FRNRAP come from the germline V gene. The trim removed 5 bases at V and 6 bases at J, leaving 5 bases unmatched. The CDR3 sequence is 13 residues long. The CDR3 is CASGPTGVDGYTF. CDR3 DNA sequence: TGTGCTAGTGGTCCGACAGGGGTGGATGGCTACACCTTC.

The V gene is TRBV27, the J gene TRBJ1-1; a weak D match, TRBD1 (6 bases). V was shortened by 2 bases and J by 0 bases, with 10 bases between the two germline ends. Germline-derived CDR1 and CDR2 are MNHEY and SMNVEV (reference sequence). This CDR3 region has 15 residues. The CDR3 DNA reads TGTGCCAGCAGTTTAACAGGGCAGCTGAACACTGAAGCTTTCTTT. Its protein product is CASSLTGQLNTEAFF.

This rearrangement joins TRBV5-6 to TRBJ2-1; possibly TRBD2 for D (6 bases). V lost 3 bases and J 3 bases, leaving 13 bases between the germline ends. In germline, CDR1 is SGHDT, CDR2 YYEEEE. The CDR3 is made up of 15 amino acids. CDR3 loop: CASSSDGGGYNEQFF. CDR3 nucleotides: TGTGCCAGCAGCTCGGACGGGGGAGGCTACAATGAGCAGTTCTTC.

This clone came up once. The chain is built from TRBV7-9 and TRBJ2-5; perhaps TRBD1 as D (6 bases). Germline V gene sequence: CDR1 SEHNR, CDR2 FQNEAQ (reference sequence). The V gene lost 6 bases and the J gene lost 5 bases, with 13 bases spanning the gap. CDR3 length equals 13 residues. This chain's CDR3 is CASRIQGFETQYF. The CDR3 region has the DNA TGTGCCAGCAGGATACAGGGTTTCGAGACCCAGTACTTC.

The chain joins TRBV9 to TRBJ1-4; D remains unclear. V was shortened by 3 bases and J by 14 bases, with 14 bases between the two germline ends. This CDR3 comprises 12 residues. Germline V gives CDR1 SGDLS, CDR2 YYNGEE. CDR3 coding DNA: TGTGCCAGCAGCGCTCCCTCCCCCTTTCTGTTTTTT. Translation gives CASSAPSPFLFF.

The rearrangement links TRBV18 to TRBJ2-7; 9 nucleotides match TRBD1. The germline V gene encodes CDR1 KGHSH and CDR2 LQKENI. Trimming removed 4 bases from V and 4 bases from J; junction bases left unmatched: 5. The CDR3 totals 14 residues. DNA for the CDR3: TGTGCCAGCTCACGATCGGGACAGGGTTACGAGCAGTACTTC. Its translation: CASSRSGQGYEQYF. Together with reference TRBV18 and TRBJ2-7, the CDR3 gives the full variable domain: NAGVMQNPRHLVRRRGQEARLRCSPMKGHSHVYWYRQLPEEGLKFMVYLQKENIIDESGMPKERFSAEFPKEGPSILRIQQVVRGDSAAYFCASSRSGQGYEQYFGPGTRLTVT.

J is TRBJ2-2 and V is TRBV11-3; D is unresolved. The CDR3 is 13 residues long. V gave up 6 bases and J gave up 4 bases, with 9 bases separating them. In germline, CDR1 is SGHNT, CDR2 YENEEA. The CDR3, as DNA: TGTGCCAGCAGTCCTCGGGTCACCGGGGAGCTGTTTTTT. It is translated as CASSPRVTGELFF.

The chain uses TRBV5-1 and TRBJ2-1; 14 positions match TRBD2. The CDR3 extends over 17 amino acids. Germline loops: CDR1 SGHRS, CDR2 YFSETQ. V gave up 0 bases and J gave up 7 bases; unmatched junction bases: 6. CDR3 bases: TGCGCCAGCAGCTTGGCGGGACTAGCGGGAGTTTATAATGAGCAGTTCTTC. This codes for CASSLAGLAGVYNEQFF.

V and J are TRBV6-5 and TRBJ1-5, with D possibly TRBD1 on 5 matching bases. CDR1 and CDR2 from the germline V gene are MNHEY and SVGAGI. The ends were cut back, 4 bases at V and 0 bases at J, with 10 bases in the middle. CDR3 length: 15 residues. The CDR3 region has the DNA TGTGCCAGCAGTTCCAGGGATTATAGCAATCAGCCCCAGCATTTT. Amino acid sequence: CASSSRDYSNQPQHF.

The rearrangement uses TRBV5-5 and TRBJ2-1; D uncertain. The CDR3 contains 17 residues. Trimming cost V 0 bases and J 5 bases, with 18 bases left between them. Germline values: CDR1 SGHKS, CDR2 YYEKEE (reference sequence). CDR3 sequence: CASSLAGRSLLNNEQFF. The CDR3 region has the DNA TGTGCCAGCAGCTTGGCGGGTAGGTCCCTACTCAACAATGAGCAGTTCTTC.

The chain uses TRBV7-9 and TRBJ2-3; D possibly corresponds to TRBD1 (5 bases). Between the trimmed V and J ends, which lost 2 bases and 5 bases, there was a span of 11 bases. This CDR3 comprises 14 residues. The germline gives CDR1 SEHNR, CDR2 FQNEAQ (reference sequence). The CDR3 loop reads CASSLSGYGDTQYF. The CDR3 coding sequence is TGTGCCAGCAGCTTATCAGGGTACGGAGATACGCAGTATTTT.

This clone appeared a few times. V gene TRBV5-1 combines with J gene TRBJ1-1, with TRBD1 identical over 8 bases. CDR3 length: 14 amino acids. The germline V gene encodes CDR1 SGHRS and CDR2 YFSETQ. The V gene end was trimmed by 3 bases and the J gene end by 1 base; junction bases not matched to a gene: 2. The DNA of the CDR3 is TGCGCCAGCAGCTCGGGACAGGAGAACACTGAAGCTTTCTTT. This gives the protein CASSSGQENTEAFF.

This chain joins TRBV30 and TRBJ1-4, with D unclear. Germline CDR1 reads GTSNPN; CDR2 reads SVGIG (reference sequence). This CDR3 is built from 13 residues. Between the trimmed V and J ends, which lost 1 base and 8 bases, there was a span of 11 bases. CDR3: CAWSDSGGEKLFF. Here the CDR3 DNA reads TGTGCCTGGAGTGACAGTGGCGGGGAAAAACTGTTTTTT. The full variable domain, completed using reference TRBV30 and TRBJ1-4, is SQTIHQWPATLVQPVGSPLSLECTVEGTSNPNLYWYRQAAGRGLQLLFYSVGIGQISSEVPQNLSASRPQDRQFILSSKKLLLSDSGFYLCAWSDSGGEKLFFGSGTQLSVL.

The V gene is TRBV24-1, the J gene TRBJ2-3, with 7 bases aligning to TRBD2. Germline CDR1 KGHDR, CDR2 SFDVKD. V was pared by 0 bases and J by 0 bases, with 5 bases of the junction left unmatched. The CDR3 sequence is 17 residues long. This CDR3 reads CATSDLATSVSTDTQYF. DNA for the CDR3: TGTGCCACCAGTGATTTGGCAACTAGCGTTAGCACAGATACGCAGTATTTT.

V usage is TRBV2 and J usage is TRBJ1-1, with 9 bases that match TRBD1. The CDR3 totals 14 residues. V lost 7 bases, J lost 3 bases, and 6 bases stayed unmatched. The germline gives CDR1 SNHLY, CDR2 FYNNEI. This CDR3 is CASNRQGGYTEAFF. In nucleotides, the CDR3 is TGTGCCAGCAATCGACAGGGGGGATACACTGAAGCTTTCTTT.

The CDR3 here is CATSGTSGRAQIYNEQFF. CDR3 DNA sequence: TGTGCCACCAGTGGTACTAGCGGGAGGGCCCAAATCTACAATGAGCAGTTCTTC. The gene calls are TRBV24-1 and TRBJ2-1; 13 nucleotides line up with TRBD2. Germline-derived CDR1 and CDR2 are KGHDR and SFDVKD. The CDR3 covers 18 residues. Trimming cost V 5 bases and J 3 bases; bases outside gene matches: 9.